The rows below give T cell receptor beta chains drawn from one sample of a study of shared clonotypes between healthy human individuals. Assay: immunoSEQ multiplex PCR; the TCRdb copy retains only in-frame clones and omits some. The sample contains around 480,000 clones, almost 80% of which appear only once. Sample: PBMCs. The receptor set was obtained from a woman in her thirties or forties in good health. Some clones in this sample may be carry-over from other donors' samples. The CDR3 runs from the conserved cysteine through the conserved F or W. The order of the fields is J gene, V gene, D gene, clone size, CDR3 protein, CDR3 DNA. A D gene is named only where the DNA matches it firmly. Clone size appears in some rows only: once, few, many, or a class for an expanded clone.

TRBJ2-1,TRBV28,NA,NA,CASSFGGTNNEQFF,TGTGCCAGCAGTTTTGGGGGGACCAACAATGAGCAGTTCTTC
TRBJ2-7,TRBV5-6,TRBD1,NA,CASSLGQGSYEQYF,TGTGCCAGCAGCTTGGGACAGGGTTCCTACGAGCAGTACTTC
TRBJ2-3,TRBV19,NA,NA,CASSTSGGVHF,TGTGCCAGTAGTACCTCCGGAGGGGTGCATTTT
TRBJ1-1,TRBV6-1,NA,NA,CASNLGEDTEAFF,TGTGCCAGCAACCTGGGAGAGGACACTGAAGCTTTCTTT
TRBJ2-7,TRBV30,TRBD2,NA,CAWSRLAGRSYEQYF,TGTGCCTGGAGTCGACTAGCGGGGCGCTCCTACGAGCAGTACTTC
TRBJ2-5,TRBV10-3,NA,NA,CAISDGATETQYF,TGTGCCATCAGTGATGGGGCCACAGAGACCCAGTACTTC
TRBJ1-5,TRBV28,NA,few,CASSLVQSGGNQPQHF,TGTGCCAGCAGTTTAGTGCAGTCAGGGGGCAATCAGCCCCAGCATTTT
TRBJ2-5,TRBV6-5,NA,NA,CASSYMMGFGETQYF,TGTGCCAGCAGTTACATGATGGGTTTCGGTGAGACCCAGTACTTC
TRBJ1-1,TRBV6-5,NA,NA,CASTDPLQGPEAFF,TGTGCCAGCACCGACCCGTTACAGGGCCCTGAAGCTTTCTTT
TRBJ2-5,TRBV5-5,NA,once,CASRKLGSQETQYF,TGTGCCAGCCGCAAGCTGGGAAGCCAAGAGACCCAGTACTTC
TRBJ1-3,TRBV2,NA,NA,CASAGWGNTIYF,TGTGCCAGCGCAGGGTGGGGAAACACCATATATTTT
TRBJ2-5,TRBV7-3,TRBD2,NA,CASRSTGGQKETQYF,TGTGCCAGCAGGTCGACGGGAGGGCAAAAAGAGACCCAGTACTTC
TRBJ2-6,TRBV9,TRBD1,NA,CASSVGTASGANVLTF,TGTGCCAGCAGCGTGGGGACAGCTTCTGGGGCCAACGTCCTGACTTTC
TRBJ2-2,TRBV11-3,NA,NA,CASSLAGSNTGELFF,TGTGCCAGCAGCTTGGCCGGCTCGAACACCGGGGAGCTGTTTTTT
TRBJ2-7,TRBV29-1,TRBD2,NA,CSVGTSGSSYEQYF,TGCAGCGTCGGAACTAGCGGGAGTTCCTACGAGCAGTACTTC
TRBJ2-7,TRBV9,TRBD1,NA,CASSVGESGQGVYEQYF,TGTGCCAGCAGCGTAGGGGAATCGGGACAGGGGGTCTACGAGCAGTACTTC
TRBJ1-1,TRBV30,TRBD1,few,CAWRRQGGTEAFF,TGTGCCTGGCGAAGACAGGGGGGAACTGAAGCTTTCTTT
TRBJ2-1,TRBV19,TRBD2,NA,CASSLTSGGSYNEQFF,TGTGCCAGTAGTCTGACTAGCGGCGGCTCCTACAATGAGCAGTTCTTC
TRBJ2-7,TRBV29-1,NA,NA,CSVQRTGANEQYF,TGCAGCGTCCAAAGAACGGGGGCTAACGAGCAGTACTTC
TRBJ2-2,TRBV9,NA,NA,CASSDLGVTGELFF,TGTGCCAGCAGCGACCTAGGGGTCACCGGGGAGCTGTTTTTT
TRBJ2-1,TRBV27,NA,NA,CASNYDTGRSNNEQFF,TGTGCCAGCAACTATGACACAGGGAGGTCTAACAATGAGCAGTTCTTC
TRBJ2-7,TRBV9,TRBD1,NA,CASSVGAGGTGGGGEQYF,TGTGCCAGCAGCGTAGGGGCAGGCGGAACAGGGGGCGGAGGGGAGCAGTACTTC
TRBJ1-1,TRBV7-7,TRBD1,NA,CASSQGQGAFTEAFF,TGCGCCAGCAGCCAGGGACAGGGGGCGTTCACTGAAGCTTTCTTT
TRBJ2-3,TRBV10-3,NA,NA,CAISESAGGKTVSTDTQYF,TGTGCCATCAGTGAGAGTGCCGGGGGCAAGACTGTGAGCACAGATACGCAGTATTTT
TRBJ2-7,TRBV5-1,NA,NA,CASSLSPGPNEQYF,TGCGCCAGCAGCTTGAGTCCGGGGCCCAACGAGCAGTACTTC
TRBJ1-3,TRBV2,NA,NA,CASSERVGYSGNTIYF,TGTGCCAGCAGTGAAAGGGTCGGGTACTCTGGAAACACCATATATTTT
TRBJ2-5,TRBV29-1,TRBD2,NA,CSVGLAGVFQETQYF,TGCAGCGTGGGACTAGCGGGAGTTTTCCAAGAGACCCAGTACTTC
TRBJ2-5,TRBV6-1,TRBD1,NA,CASTRQGTIQETQYF,TGTGCCAGCACCAGACAGGGGACAATCCAAGAGACCCAGTACTTC
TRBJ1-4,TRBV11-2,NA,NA,CASSTPEGGGNEKLFF,TGTGCCAGCAGCACCCCCGAGGGAGGGGGGAATGAAAAACTGTTTTTT
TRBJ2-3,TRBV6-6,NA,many,CASGAISGTDTQYF,TGTGCCAGCGGGGCGATCTCGGGCACAGATACGCAGTATTTT
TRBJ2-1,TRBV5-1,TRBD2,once,CASSLEAGGPPYNEQFF,TGCGCCAGCAGCTTGGAAGCGGGAGGGCCCCCCTACAATGAGCAGTTCTTC
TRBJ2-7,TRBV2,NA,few,CASSEARGVEQYF,TGTGCCAGCAGTGAAGCGCGAGGGGTCGAGCAGTACTTC
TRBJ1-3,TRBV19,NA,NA,CASSPWDRNSGNTIYF,TGTGCCAGTAGTCCGTGGGACCGTAACTCTGGAAACACCATATATTTT
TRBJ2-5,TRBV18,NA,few,CASSPQETQYF,TGTGCCAGCTCACCACAAGAGACCCAGTACTTC
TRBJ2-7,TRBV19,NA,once,CASTSKSRPTEPRYEQYF,TGTGCCAGTACCTCCAAAAGTCGGCCAACAGAGCCACGCTACGAGCAGTACTTC
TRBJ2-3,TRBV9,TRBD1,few,CASSVSAGQGFGTDTQYF,TGTGCCAGCAGCGTAAGTGCGGGACAGGGGTTCGGCACAGATACGCAGTATTTT
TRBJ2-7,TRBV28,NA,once,CASSLGLRGTSEQYF,TGTGCCAGCAGTTTAGGCCTCCGGGGAACTTCCGAGCAGTACTTC
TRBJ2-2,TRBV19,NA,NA,CASSKSTGELFF,TGTGCCAGTAGTAAGAGCACCGGGGAGCTGTTTTTT
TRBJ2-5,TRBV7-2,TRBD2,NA,CASSWTSGRAGETQYF,TGTGCCAGCAGCTGGACTAGCGGGAGGGCCGGGGAGACCCAGTACTTC
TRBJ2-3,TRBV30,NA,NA,CAWSGIDTQYF,TGTGCCTGGAGTGGGATTGATACGCAGTATTTT
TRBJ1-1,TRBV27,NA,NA,CASSFGGGLNTEAFF,TGTGCCAGCAGTTTTGGCGGGGGGCTTAACACTGAAGCTTTCTTT
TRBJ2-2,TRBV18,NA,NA,CASSPLSAGIGRTGELFF,TGTGCCAGCTCACCACTTTCTGCAGGGATCGGGAGAACCGGGGAGCTGTTTTTT
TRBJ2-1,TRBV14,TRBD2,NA,CASSQHGLAAYNEQFF,TGTGCCAGCAGCCAACATGGGCTAGCGGCCTACAATGAGCAGTTCTTC
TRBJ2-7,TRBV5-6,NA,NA,CASSTIYEQYF,TGTGCCAGCAGCACTATTTACGAGCAGTACTTC
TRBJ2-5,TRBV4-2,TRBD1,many,CASSQGDRDETQYF,TGTGCCAGCAGCCAAGGGGACAGGGATGAGACCCAGTACTTC
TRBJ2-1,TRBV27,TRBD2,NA,CASSLWREDHNEQFF,TGTGCCAGCAGTTTATGGCGGGAGGACCACAATGAGCAGTTCTTC
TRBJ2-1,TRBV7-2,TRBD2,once,CASNLAGGSYNEQFF,TGTGCCAGCAACCTAGCGGGAGGCTCCTACAATGAGCAGTTCTTC
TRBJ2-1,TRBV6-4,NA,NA,CASSDHLYNEQFF,TGTGCCAGCAGTGATCACCTCTACAATGAGCAGTTCTTC
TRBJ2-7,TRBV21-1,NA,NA,CASSKGRDRPYYEQYF,TGTGCCAGCAGCAAAGGCCGGGACAGACCATACTACGAGCAGTACTTC
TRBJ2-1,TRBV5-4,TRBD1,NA,CASSLAGTGNTEQFF,TGTGCCAGCAGCTTGGCCGGGACAGGGAATACTGAGCAGTTCTTC